This TCR beta chain was profiled in a study of vaccination and CD4 T cells after COVID-19. At the level of the study: At a median approximately 71 days (range 14 to 241) after dose two, post-vaccine samples were obtained. In the control cultures, a CEFX pool, an HIV-1 Nef pool, or no peptide was supplied.

V lost 6 bases, J lost 5 bases, and 20 bases lay in between. Germline values: CDR1 DFQATT, CDR2 SNEGSKA (reference sequence). This CDR3 comprises 15 residues. Treatment of the sample: roughly 11-day PBMC culture with coronavirus spike peptide pools or control peptides (ViraFEST assay). Notes on this clonotype: Antigen: not known.

An Oncomine TCR Beta short-read assay was used to sequence the DNA from cultured CD4+ T cells. Investigators isolated genomic DNA from cultured CD4+ T cells. TCRdb reprocessed the PCR reads with MiXCR, giving one entry per CDR3 protein. This repertoire shows 9,500 to 14,000 distinct CDR3 sequences, less than 35% found once; its top ten account for 23%. The rearrangement uses TRBV20-1 and TRBJ2-1, with D possibly TRBD2 on 6 matching bases. The source material was cultured CD4+ T cells from blood. The TCR was taken from a human donor with COVID-19. CDR3 protein: CSAPVRGINHNEQFF. DNA for the CDR3: TGCAGTGCCCCCGTCCGCGGGATTAACCACAATGAGCAGTTCTTC.